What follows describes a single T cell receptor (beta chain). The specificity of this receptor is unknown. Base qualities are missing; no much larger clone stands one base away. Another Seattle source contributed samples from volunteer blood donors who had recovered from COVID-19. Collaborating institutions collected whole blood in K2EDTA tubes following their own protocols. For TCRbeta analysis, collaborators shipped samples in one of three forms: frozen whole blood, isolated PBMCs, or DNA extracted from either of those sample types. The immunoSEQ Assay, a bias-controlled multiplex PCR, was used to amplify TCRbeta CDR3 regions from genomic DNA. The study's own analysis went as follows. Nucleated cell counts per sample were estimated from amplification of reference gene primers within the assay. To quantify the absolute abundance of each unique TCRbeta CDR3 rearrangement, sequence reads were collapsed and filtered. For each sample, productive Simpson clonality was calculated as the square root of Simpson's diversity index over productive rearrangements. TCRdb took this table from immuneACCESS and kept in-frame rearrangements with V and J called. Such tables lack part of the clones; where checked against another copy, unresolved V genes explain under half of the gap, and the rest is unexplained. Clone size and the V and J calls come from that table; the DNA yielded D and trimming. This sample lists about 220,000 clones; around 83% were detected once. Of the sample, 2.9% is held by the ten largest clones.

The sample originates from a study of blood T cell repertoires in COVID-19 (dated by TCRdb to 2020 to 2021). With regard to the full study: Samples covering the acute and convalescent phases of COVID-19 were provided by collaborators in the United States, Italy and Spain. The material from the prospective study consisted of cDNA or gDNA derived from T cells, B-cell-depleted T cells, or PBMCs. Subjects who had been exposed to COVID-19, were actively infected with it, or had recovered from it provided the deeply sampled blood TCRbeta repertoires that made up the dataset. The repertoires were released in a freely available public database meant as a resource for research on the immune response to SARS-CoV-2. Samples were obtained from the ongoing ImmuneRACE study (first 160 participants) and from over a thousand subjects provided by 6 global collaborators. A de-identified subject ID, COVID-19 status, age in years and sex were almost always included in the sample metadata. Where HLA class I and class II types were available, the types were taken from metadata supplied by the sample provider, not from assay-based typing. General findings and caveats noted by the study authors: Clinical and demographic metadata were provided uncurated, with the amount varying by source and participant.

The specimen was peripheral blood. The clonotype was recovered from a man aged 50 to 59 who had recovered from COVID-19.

The base sequence is TGCGCCAGCACCCAAATAACGGGAACTGAAGCTTTCTTT. This yields the protein CASTQITGTEAFF. The chain uses TRBV5-1 and TRBJ1-1, with no reliable assignment of the D segment. V and J lose 6 bases and 5 bases, and a span of 14 bases separates them. The germline V gene gives CDR1 as SGHRS and CDR2 as YFSETQ. The CDR3 contains 13 residues, cysteine and phenylalanine counted. Only the CDR3 part of the read is kept: 39 bases, read in frame from the first base.